The clone carrying this T cell receptor beta chain was found a few times. Its antigen is still unknown. Compared with germline, one end of the junction differs, possibly owing to a read error. Expressed TCRB transcripts were sequenced because the entire RNA isolate underwent reverse transcription. Sequencing was performed with immunoSEQ multiplex PCR; in TCRdb, only in-frame clones are kept and a portion is missing. The data show 150,000 to 200,000 clones, 9% seen once. This sample stems from a study of beta chain features in type 1 diabetes. Study outcomes and limitations: For Type 1 diabetes patients, all four CD4+ subsets carried TCRB CDR3s that were moderately but significantly shorter.

The CDR3 extends over 15 amino acids. Germline loops: CDR1 MGHRA, CDR2 YSYEKL. The TCR was taken from a woman aged 25 to 39 with type 1 diabetes. The J gene is TRBJ2-5, the V gene TRBV4-1, with D possibly being TRBD2 (6 bases). Sequences were obtained from central memory CD4+ T cells from blood. The CDR3 loop is CASSQVRGFRETQYF. CDR3 DNA sequence: TGTGCCAGCAGCCAAGTTCGGGGGTTTCGAGAGACCCAGTACTTC.